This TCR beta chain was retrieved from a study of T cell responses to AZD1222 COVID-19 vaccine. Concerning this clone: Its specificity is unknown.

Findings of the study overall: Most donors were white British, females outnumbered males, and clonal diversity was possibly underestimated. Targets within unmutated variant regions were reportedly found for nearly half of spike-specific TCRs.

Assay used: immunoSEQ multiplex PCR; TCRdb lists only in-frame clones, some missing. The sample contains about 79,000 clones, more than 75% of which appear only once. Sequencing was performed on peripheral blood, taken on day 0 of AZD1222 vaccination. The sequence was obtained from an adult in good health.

CDR3 nucleotides: TGTGCCAGTAAAAAAACTGACAGGGTGAGCACTGAAGCTTTCTTT. Amino acids: CASKKTDRVSTEAFF. This chain links TRBV19 with TRBJ1-1; TRBD1 aligns across 7 bases. The CDR3 consists of 15 residues. V lost 7 bases to trimming and J lost 4 bases; unmatched junction nucleotides: 12. Germline V gene sequence: CDR1 LNHDA, CDR2 SQIVND (reference sequence).